There are a few counts of the clone carrying this TCR beta chain. Its antigen is undetermined. The record originates from a study of tumor-infiltrating lymphocytes in primary liver carcinoma. On the study more broadly: All lesions had stage T1-T3 N0M0 and roughly 4 to 11 cm widths. Study observations and caveats: Blood's top-250-clone fraction was significantly lower than that of tumors (p = 0.039). In tumor-adjacent and tumor-blood pairs, overlap was lower than in tumor region pairs.

Germline V gives CDR1 SGHNT, CDR2 YYREEE (reference sequence). This CDR3 spans 15 amino acids. The V segment lost 10 bases and the J segment 2 bases; nucleotides outside the gene matches: 13. With a constant-region primer, TCR beta cDNA was made from about 0.55 ug of total RNA. Each TCR beta library was derived from three nested multiplex PCR rounds that employed slightly modified ARM-PCR. The study ran its first two PCR rounds for 9 to 10 cycles each, using TRBV1-TRBV30 forward primers and a C-beta reverse primer. TCRdb redid the calling of the multiplex PCR reads with MiXCR, one entry per CDR3 protein. The sample records roughly 80,000 distinct CDR3 sequences, roughly two thirds being singletons. The tissue used was unsorted bulk material of about 17-33 mg. RNA and DNA were co-extracted from it with the AllPrep DNA/RNA mini kit. Chronic HBV infection, which was untreated, was present in the patients.

The sequencing sample was made of tumor-adjacent normal liver tissue. This clonotype was sampled from a man between 40 and 49 years old with primary liver carcinoma and hepatitis B virus infection. V is TRBV5-4 and J is TRBJ2-3; TRBD2 matches 7 bases. The CDR3 DNA is TGTGCCGGCGGCGGTGGACTAGACCTCACAGATACGCAGTATTTT. Translation: CAGGGGLDLTDTQYF. Together with reference TRBV5-4 and TRBJ2-3, the CDR3 gives the full variable domain: ETGVTQSPTHLIKTRGQQVTLRCSSQSGHNTVSWYQQALGQGPQFIFQYYREEENGRGNFPPRFSGLQFPNYSSELNVNALELDDSALYLCAGGGGLDLTDTQYFGPGTRLTVL.